This T cell receptor (beta chain) was recovered during a study of Graves' ophthalmopathy and Graves' hyperthyroidism. Study results and limitations: Blood also carried most expanded thyroid clonotypes exceeding 0.001 frequency.

V was shortened by 6 bases and J by 2 bases, with 11 bases between the two germline ends. There are 13 residues in the CDR3. RNA transcripts were the source from which TCR beta CDR3 regions were amplified. Amplification began with first-round RT-PCR using HTBI primers, then second-round multiplex PCR was performed. In TCRdb, the multiplex PCR reads were re-called with MiXCR into one record per CDR3 protein. This sample carries under 800,000 distinct CDR3 sequences, about a fifth of them seen once, and the ten largest clones take more than 5.5%. The authors used Ficoll-Paque density gradient centrifugation to separate PBMCs. The input was 8.5 to 10 ml of fresh peripheral blood. To note about this clonotype: Its antigen is as yet unknown.

The source of this sequence is a woman younger than 35 with stable Graves' hyperthyroidism. Some clones in this sample may be carry-over from other donors' samples. The chain is built from TRBV12-3 or TRBV12-4 and TRBJ2-7; D remains ambiguous. Sequencing was carried out using peripheral blood. The CDR3 sequence: CASSSGIAYEQYF. Here the CDR3 DNA reads TGTGCCAGCAGCTCTGGGATCGCCTACGAGCAGTACTTC.